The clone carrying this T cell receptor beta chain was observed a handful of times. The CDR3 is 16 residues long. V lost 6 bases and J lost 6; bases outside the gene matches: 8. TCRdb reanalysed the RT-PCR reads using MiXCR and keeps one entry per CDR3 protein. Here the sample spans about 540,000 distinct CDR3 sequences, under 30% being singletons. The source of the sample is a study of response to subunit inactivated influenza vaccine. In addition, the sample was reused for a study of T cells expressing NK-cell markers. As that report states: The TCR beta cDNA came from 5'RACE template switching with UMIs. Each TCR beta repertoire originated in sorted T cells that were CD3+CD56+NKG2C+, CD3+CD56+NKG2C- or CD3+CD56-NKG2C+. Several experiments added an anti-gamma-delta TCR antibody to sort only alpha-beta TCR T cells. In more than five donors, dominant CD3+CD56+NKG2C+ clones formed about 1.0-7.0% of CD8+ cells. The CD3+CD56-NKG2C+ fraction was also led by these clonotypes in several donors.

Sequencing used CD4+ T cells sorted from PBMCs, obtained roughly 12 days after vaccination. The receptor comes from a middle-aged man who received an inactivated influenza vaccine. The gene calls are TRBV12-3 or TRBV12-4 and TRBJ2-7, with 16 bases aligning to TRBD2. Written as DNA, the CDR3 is TGTGCCAGCAGCCCGGGACTAGCGGGAGGGCCGTCCGAGCAGTACTTC. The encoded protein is CASSPGLAGGPSEQYF.